What follows are 7 T cell receptor beta chains derived from one specimen sequenced in a study of cytomegalovirus exposure and HLA in healthy donors. PCR used 60 Vbeta primers and 13 Jbeta primers. Produced via immunoSEQ multiplex PCR; TCRdb's table is partial and in-frame only. The sample consists of over 100,000 clones, 72% of them appearing once. Sequenced: PBMCs. The receptors were gathered from a man over 45 in good health and CMV-seropositive.

This clone was seen once. This sequence joins TRBV5-4 and TRBJ1-2; D possibly corresponds to TRBD1 (5 bases). Germline-derived CDR1 and CDR2 are SGHNT and YYREEE (reference sequence). Trimming removed 2 bases from V and 8 bases from J, with 10 bases in between. The CDR3 extends over 12 amino acids. DNA of the CDR3: TGTGCCAGCAGCTTAGACAGAGGAGGCTACACCTTC. Translation: CASSLDRGGYTF. The full variable domain, rest sourced from reference TRBV5-4 and TRBJ1-2, is ETGVTQSPTHLIKTRGQQVTLRCSSQSGHNTVSWYQQALGQGPQFIFQYYREEENGRGNFPPRFSGLQFPNYSSELNVNALELDDSALYLCASSLDRGGYTFGSGTRLTVV.

The chain combines TRBV19 with TRBJ2-5; 12 bases are shared with TRBD2. With V trimmed by 5 bases and J by 2 bases, 6 bases remained unmatched. Per the germline V gene, CDR1 is LNHDA and CDR2 is SQIVND (reference sequence). This CDR3 contains 16 residues. The CDR3 spells CASSSGLAGWQETQYF. The DNA of the CDR3 is TGTGCCAGTAGTTCTGGACTAGCGGGATGGCAAGAGACCCAGTACTTC. Combining the CDR3 with reference TRBV19 and TRBJ2-5 gives the whole variable domain DGGITQSPKYLFRKEGQNVTLSCEQNLNHDAMYWYRQDPGQGLRLIYYSQIVNDFQKGDIAEGYSVSREKKESFPLTVTSAQKNPTAFYLCASSSGLAGWQETQYFGPGTRLLVL.

A few counts support this clone. The rearrangement joins TRBV2 to TRBJ1-2, with D perhaps matching TRBD1 (6 bases). The CDR3 extends over 15 amino acids. Germline-derived CDR1 and CDR2 are SNHLY and FYNNEI. Trimming cost V 7 bases and J 2 bases, with 17 bases left between them. The CDR3 DNA follows: TGTGCCAGCACGGTCTCGGCAGGGGCAAACTATGGCTACACCTTC. Translated: CASTVSAGANYGYTF.

The chain recombines TRBV19 with TRBJ1-5, with 8 positions matching TRBD1. CDR3 size: 16 residues. Germline V gene lookup returns CDR1 LNHDA and CDR2 SQIVND (reference sequence). V shed 3 bases and J 4 bases; nucleotides not matched to a gene: 8. DNA for the CDR3: TGTGCCAGTAGTATTGAAGGACAGGGAATTAATCAGCCCCAGCATTTT. It encodes CASSIEGQGINQPQHF.

This rearrangement joins TRBV5-1 to TRBJ2-1; 11 nucleotides match TRBD2. The J segment lost 6 bases and the V segment lost 2 bases, leaving 4 bases of the junction unmatched. CDR1 is SGHRS and CDR2 is YFSETQ in the germline V gene. The CDR3 consists of 15 residues. The CDR3 here is CASSLLAGVGNEQFF. DNA for the CDR3: TGCGCCAGCAGCTTACTAGCGGGAGTAGGCAATGAGCAGTTCTTC.

The V gene is TRBV29-1, the J gene TRBJ2-7; TRBD1 aligns across 9 bases. The germline gives CDR1 SQVTM, CDR2 ANQGSEA. The CDR3 consists of 16 residues. V gave up 6 bases and J gave up 6 bases; unmatched junction bases: 18. The CDR3 loop is CSVLNYGTGIVREQYF. The CDR3 DNA reads as TGCAGCGTCCTCAATTATGGGACAGGGATCGTCCGCGAGCAGTACTTC.

The chain uses TRBV7-6 and TRBJ2-7, with 8 nucleotides matching TRBD1. Germline CDR1 and CDR2: SGHVS and FNYEAQ. V shed 2 bases, J shed 5 bases, and the junction held 8 bases outside the gene matches. The CDR3 is 15 amino acids. The CDR3 DNA is TGTGCCAGCAGCTTAACCCAGGACAGGGCCCACGAGCAGTACTTC. It translates to CASSLTQDRAHEQYF.